This T cell receptor beta chain was sequenced for a study of memory CD4+ T cells and cytomegalovirus serostatus. The sort gate was single viable CD3+CD4+CD8-CD45RO+ cells for memory CD4+ T cells. The repertoire was sequenced with immunoSEQ multiplex PCR; TCRdb's copy has only in-frame clones and lacks some. The table shows 48,000 or so clones, with around 78% occurring only once. V shed 5 bases and J 3 bases; nucleotides not matched to a gene: 9. CDR1 is SQVTM, CDR2 ANQGSEA, per germline. This CDR3 has 14 residues. The TCR was taken from an adult in good health and CMV-seronegative. This rearrangement joins TRBV29-1 to TRBJ1-1; 7 bases map to TRBD1. Sample: memory CD4+ T cells from blood. The CDR3 DNA follows: TGCAGCGTTATTGACAGGGCCCGGGACACTGAAGCTTTCTTT. Translating gives CSVIDRARDTEAFF.